This TCR beta chain was profiled in a study of monozygotic twins with cystic fibrosis. TCRdb's copy holds only in-frame clones and misses some; the assay was immunoSEQ multiplex PCR. In the table there are 35,000 or so clones, over 70% of which are singletons. V was pared by 2 bases and J by 3 bases, with 5 bases between. The CDR3 has 12 residues. Germline assignment: CDR1 SGHDT and CDR2 YYEEEE. Sequenced sample: blood. This sequence joins TRBV5-6 and TRBJ2-5; D gene ambiguous. The sequence derives from a girl aged 2-15 years with cystic fibrosis. CDR3 nucleotide sequence: TGTGCCAGCAGCTTTAGCAAAGAGACCCAGTACTTC. As protein: CASSFSKETQYF. Variable domain in full (rest from reference TRBV5-6 and TRBJ2-5): DAGVTQSPTHLIKTRGQQVTLRCSPKSGHDTVSWYQQALGQGPQFIFQYYEEEERQRGNFPDRFSGHQFPNYSSELNVNALLLGDSALYLCASSFSKETQYFGPGTRLLVL.